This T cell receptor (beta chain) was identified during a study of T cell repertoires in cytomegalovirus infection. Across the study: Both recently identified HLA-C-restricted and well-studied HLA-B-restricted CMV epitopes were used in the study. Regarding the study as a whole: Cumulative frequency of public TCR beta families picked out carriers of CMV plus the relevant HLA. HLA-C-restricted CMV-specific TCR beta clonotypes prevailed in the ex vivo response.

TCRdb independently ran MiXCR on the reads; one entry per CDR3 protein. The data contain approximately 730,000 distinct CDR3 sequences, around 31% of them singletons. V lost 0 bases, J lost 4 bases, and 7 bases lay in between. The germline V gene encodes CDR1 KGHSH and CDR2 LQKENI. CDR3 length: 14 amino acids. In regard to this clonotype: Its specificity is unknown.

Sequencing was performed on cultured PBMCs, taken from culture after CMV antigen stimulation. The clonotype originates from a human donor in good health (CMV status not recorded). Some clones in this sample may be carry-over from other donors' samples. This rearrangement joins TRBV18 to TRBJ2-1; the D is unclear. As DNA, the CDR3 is TGTGCCAGCTCACCACCTAGCCAGTACAATGAGCAGTTCTTC. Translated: CASSPPSQYNEQFF. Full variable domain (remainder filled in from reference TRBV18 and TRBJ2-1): NAGVMQNPRHLVRRRGQEARLRCSPMKGHSHVYWYRQLPEEGLKFMVYLQKENIIDESGMPKERFSAEFPKEGPSILRIQQVVRGDSAAYFCASSPPSQYNEQFFGPGTRLTVL.